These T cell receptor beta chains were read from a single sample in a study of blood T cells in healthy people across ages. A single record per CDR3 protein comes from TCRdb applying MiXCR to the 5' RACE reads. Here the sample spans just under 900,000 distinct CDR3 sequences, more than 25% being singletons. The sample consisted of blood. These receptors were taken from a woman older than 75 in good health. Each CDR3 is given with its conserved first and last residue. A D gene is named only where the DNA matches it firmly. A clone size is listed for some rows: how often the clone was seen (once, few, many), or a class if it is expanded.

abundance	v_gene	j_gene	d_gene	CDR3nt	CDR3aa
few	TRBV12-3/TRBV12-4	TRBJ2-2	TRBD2	TGTGCCAGCACCCTGGGACTAGCGGGCACCGGGGAGCTGTTTTTT	CASTLGLAGTGELFF
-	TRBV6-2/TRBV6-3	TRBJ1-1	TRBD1	TGTGCCAGCAGTAATACGGCAGGGGGCTGGATAGGTGAAGCTTTCTTT	CASSNTAGGWIGEAFF
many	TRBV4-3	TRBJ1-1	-	TGCGCCAGCAGCCCTCGGCCTAACTGGGGCACTGAAGCTTTCTTT	CASSPRPNWGTEAFF
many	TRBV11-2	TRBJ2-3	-	TGTGCCAGCAGCCCAGACCATACGCAGTATTTT	CASSPDHTQYF
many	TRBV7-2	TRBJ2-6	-	TGTGCCAGCAGCTTATCAGGGTACGGGGCCAACGTCCTGACTTTC	CASSLSGYGANVLTF
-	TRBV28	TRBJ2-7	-	TGTGCCAGCAGTCCCCTAGCCTACGAGCAGTACTTC	CASSPLAYEQYF
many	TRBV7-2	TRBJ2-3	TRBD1	TGTGCCAGCAGCTTCGACAGGGCAGATACGCAGTATTTT	CASSFDRADTQYF
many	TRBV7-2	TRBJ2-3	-	TGTGCCAGCACCACCCGGGGCACAGATACGCAGTATTTT	CASTTRGTDTQYF
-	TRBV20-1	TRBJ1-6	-	TGCAGTGCTAGAGTAGGGACTCCGAGCAGGAATTCACCCCTCCACTTT	CSARVGTPSRNSPLHF
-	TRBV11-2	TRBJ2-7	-	TGTGCCAGCAGCGCCAAGTACGAGCAGTACTTC	CASSAKYEQYF
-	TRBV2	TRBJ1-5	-	TGTGCCAGCAGTGGGGAGGGTGTCAATCAGCCCCAGCATTTT	CASSGEGVNQPQHF
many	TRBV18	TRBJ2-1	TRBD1	TGTGCCAGCTCACGACAGGGGCCTTACAATGAGCAGTTCTTC	CASSRQGPYNEQFF
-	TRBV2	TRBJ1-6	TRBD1	TGTGCCAGCAGTGATAGGGGACAGAATAATTCACCCCCCCACTTT	CASSDRGQNNSPPHF
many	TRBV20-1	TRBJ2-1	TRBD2	TGCAGTGCTTACATCCCACTAGCGTCGAGCTCCTACAATGAGCAGTTCTTC	CSAYIPLASSSYNEQFF
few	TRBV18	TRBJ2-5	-	TGTGCCAGCTCACCACCGAACAGGGGAGGGGAGACCCAGTACTTC	CASSPPNRGGETQYF